This T cell receptor beta chain was captured in a study of T cell repertoires in cytomegalovirus infection. Study-level information: Alongside well-studied HLA-B-restricted CMV epitopes, recently identified HLA-C-restricted CMV epitopes were also used. The public TCR beta signatures pointed to both CMV infection and matching HLA type.

V trimming: 5 bases; J trimming: 3 bases; junction bases outside the gene matches: 12. The CDR3 has 16 amino acids. Germline V gives CDR1 SGHVS, CDR2 FNYEAQ. This clonotype was observed at least ten times. Its antigen is not identified. TCRdb used MiXCR to reprocess the reads, holding one entry per CDR3 protein. Of some 940,000 distinct CDR3 sequences in the sample, around 29% are singletons; the top ten hold roughly an eighth. The origin of this receptor is a human donor in good health (CMV status not recorded). Some clones in this sample may be carry-over from other donors' samples. V and J are TRBV7-6 and TRBJ2-5; the match to TRBD1 covers 7 bases. The starting material was cultured CD8+ T cells from PBMCs, obtained from culture after CMV antigen stimulation. CDR3 nucleotide sequence: TGTGCCAGCAGCCCCAGACAGGGAAGAGATAAAGAGACCCAGTACTTC. Its translation is CASSPRQGRDKETQYF.